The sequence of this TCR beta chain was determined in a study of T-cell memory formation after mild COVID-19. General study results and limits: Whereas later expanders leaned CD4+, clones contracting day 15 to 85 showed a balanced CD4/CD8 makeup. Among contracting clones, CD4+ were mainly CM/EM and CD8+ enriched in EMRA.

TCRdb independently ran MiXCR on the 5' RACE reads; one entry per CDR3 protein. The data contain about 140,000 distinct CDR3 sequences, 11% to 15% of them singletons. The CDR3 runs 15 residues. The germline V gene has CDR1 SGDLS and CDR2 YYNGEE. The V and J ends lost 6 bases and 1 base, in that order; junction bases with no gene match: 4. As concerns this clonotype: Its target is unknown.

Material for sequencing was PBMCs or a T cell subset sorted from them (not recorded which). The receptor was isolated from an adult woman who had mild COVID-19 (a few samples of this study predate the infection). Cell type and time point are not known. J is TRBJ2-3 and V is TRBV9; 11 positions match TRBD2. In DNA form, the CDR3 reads TGTGCCAGCACAAGGGGACTAGCGGGCACAGATACGCAGTATTTT. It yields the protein CASTRGLAGTDTQYF.